One sample yielded the 8 T cell receptor beta chains listed below, sequenced in a study of cytomegalovirus exposure and HLA in healthy donors. Amplification used 60 Vbeta primers and 13 Jbeta primers. Clones were sequenced by immunoSEQ multiplex PCR, and TCRdb holds only the in-frame ones, with some missing. The sample holds some 150,000 clones; around 86% are singletons and the top ten take 1.2%. Material for sequencing was PBMCs. The receptors were sampled from a female donor in good health and CMV-seronegative.

The rearrangement uses TRBV25-1 and TRBJ2-7; D might be TRBD1 (6 bases). This CDR3 region has 13 residues. Trimming pared 2 bases from V and 5 bases from J, leaving 10 bases between. Germline V lookup: CDR1 MGHDK, CDR2 SYGVNS. The CDR3 DNA reads as TGTGCCAGCAGTGAAGGGGACAACCACGAGCAGTACTTC. It yields the protein CASSEGDNHEQYF.

The chain uses TRBV6-6 and TRBJ1-2; 8 bases line up with TRBD1. The junction had 7 bases not matched to a gene; V was cut back by 5 bases and J by 2 bases. The CDR3 contains 15 residues. Germline CDR1 is MNHNY and CDR2 is SVGAGI (reference sequence). CDR3 amino acids: CASSLRTGQNYGYTF. CDR3 sequence (DNA): TGTGCCAGCAGTCTCCGGACAGGGCAAAACTATGGCTACACCTTC.

As for this clone: A junction end diverges from the germline sequence, so it may reflect a read error. J is TRBJ2-7 and V is TRBV10-2; D is unclear. The germline V gene has CDR1 WSHSY and CDR2 SAAADI. The CDR3 extends over 16 amino acids. The CDR3 DNA is TGCGCCAGCAGCGAGTCGGTCTCAATGGCCCTCTACGAGCAGTACTTC. Protein: CASSESVSMALYEQYF.

This chain connects TRBV9 to TRBJ2-5, with 7 bases that match TRBD1. V was clipped by 4 bases and J by 6 bases; unmatched bases: 9. The germline CDR1 and CDR2 sequences are SGDLS and YYNGEE. There are 14 residues in the CDR3. CDR3 sequence: CASSRTGEGKTQYF. CDR3 bases: TGTGCCAGCAGCCGTACAGGGGAAGGGAAGACCCAGTACTTC.

The chain combines TRBV28 with TRBJ1-1; D is ambiguous. Trimming stripped 5 bases from V and 5 bases from J, with 15 bases between. The CDR3 runs 14 residues. Germline-derived CDR1 and CDR2 are MDHEN and SYDVKM. In DNA, the CDR3 is TGTGCCAGCAGTCGCCCTCCCGGGAGTACTGAAGCTTTCTTT. Translating gives CASSRPPGSTEAFF.

The chain is built from TRBV28 and TRBJ1-4, with 9 bases aligning to TRBD1. V was pared by 6 bases and J by 0 bases, with 5 bases of the junction left unmatched. Germline values: CDR1 MDHEN, CDR2 SYDVKM. The CDR3 runs 16 residues. CDR3 loop: CASSRTGGSTNEKLFF. For the CDR3, the DNA is TGTGCCAGCAGCCGAACAGGGGGCTCAACTAATGAAAAACTGTTTTTT.

The J gene is TRBJ1-1, the V gene TRBV5-4; D gene ambiguous. The CDR3 loop spans 13 amino acids. CDR1 SGHNT and CDR2 YYREEE come from the germline V gene (reference sequence). Trimming shortened V by 3 bases and J by 6 bases, and 12 bases separated the two germline ends. The CDR3: CASSSRTGPEAFF. The CDR3 nucleotides are TGTGCCAGCAGCTCCCGGACTGGCCCTGAAGCTTTCTTT.

The chain is built from TRBV12-2 and TRBJ2-2; TRBD2, the table's D call, lacks a check against the DNA. TRBV12-2 is a known pseudogene. The CDR3 contains 17 residues. The chain's CDR3 is CASRPWWLAGVPGELFF. The CDR3 bases are TGTGCAAGTCGTCCCTGGTGGCTAGCGGGAGTGCCCGGGGAGCTGTTTTTT.